The text below deals with one T cell receptor beta chain. The target antigen is unknown. The record originates from a study of cytomegalovirus exposure and HLA in healthy donors. Study context: In an earlier analysis, around 100 million unique TCR beta sequences were found from some 200 million T cells.

Broader study findings: Of the V segments, some could not be distinguished, including TRBV6-2 and TRBV6-3, and were excluded. CMV serostatus was the sole immune exposure data available. Most CMV-associated TCR beta chains appeared HLA-restricted in a later analysis.

Primers: 60 Vbeta forward and 13 Jbeta reverse. Profiling relied on immunoSEQ multiplex PCR, and the TCRdb table lists in-frame clones only, not all of them. The sample lists fewer than 150,000 clones, roughly 70% occurring once. This CDR3 is 14 amino acids long. V was cut by 5 bases and J by 1 base, with 11 bases left in between. Per the germline V gene, CDR1 is KGHSH and CDR2 is LQKENI. Sequenced material: PBMCs. This TCR came from a woman aged 40 to 55 in good health and CMV-seropositive. The chain employs TRBV18 and TRBJ2-5; the D gene is possibly TRBD1 (6 bases). This chain's CDR3 is CASSARTAQETQYF. DNA of the CDR3: TGTGCCAGCTCAGCTCGGACAGCCCAAGAGACCCAGTACTTC.